These 6 T cell receptor beta chains were all obtained from the same sample, sequenced in a study of long-term antiretroviral therapy in people with HIV. At survey level, the immunoSEQ assay was run in its v3.0 version. TCRdb's copy holds only in-frame clones and misses some; the assay was immunoSEQ multiplex PCR. This table holds fewer than 35,000 clones, under 85% found once. Sequencing was performed on unsorted PBMCs, taken 3 years after starting antiretroviral therapy. These receptors all stem from a man aged 35-49 years with HIV.

The sample holds one count of this clone. The chain carries TRBV27 and TRBJ1-5; D is unresolved. The CDR3 runs 13 residues. Germline V gives CDR1 MNHEY, CDR2 SMNVEV (reference sequence). Trimming cost V 2 bases and J 0 bases, with 2 bases left between them. In nucleotides, the CDR3 is TGTGCCAGCAGTTTAGGTAGCAATCAGCCCCAGCATTTT. Translation: CASSLGSNQPQHF.

J is TRBJ2-2 and V is TRBV6-1; TRBD1 agrees at 9 bases. The J segment lost 4 bases and the V segment lost 2 bases, leaving 20 bases of the junction unmatched. The CDR3 length is 21 residues. Germline V gene data show CDR1 as MNHNS and CDR2 as SASEGT. CDR3 sequence: CASSEKGGDRVSFGFTGELFF. Here the CDR3 DNA reads TGTGCCAGCAGTGAAAAGGGGGGGGACAGGGTTTCTTTTGGTTTCACCGGGGAGCTGTTTTTT.

This chain connects TRBV6-1 to TRBJ1-5, with D maybe TRBD1 (5 bases). V was trimmed by 4 bases and J by 4 bases, leaving 11 bases between them. The CDR3 covers 14 residues. Germline V gene sequence: CDR1 MNHNS, CDR2 SASEGT. This CDR3 is CASSGRDLNQPQHF. The DNA of the CDR3 is TGTGCCAGCAGTGGACGGGACCTAAATCAGCCCCAGCATTTT.

This clone came up once. The chain couples TRBV18 to TRBJ2-1; 10 nucleotides line up with TRBD2. J was trimmed by 7 bases and V by 2 bases; bases with no gene match: 8. The CDR3 has 16 residues. The germline gives CDR1 KGHSH, CDR2 LQKENI. The DNA of the CDR3 is TGTGCCAGCTCACCAGGGGCAGCGGGAGGGTGGAATGAGCAGTTCTTC. It yields the protein CASSPGAAGGWNEQFF.

The chain uses TRBV7-9 and TRBJ2-1; no firm D call. The CDR3 spans 12 residues. The germline gives CDR1 SEHNR, CDR2 FQNEAQ (reference sequence). V dropped 5 bases and J dropped 7 bases, with 9 bases sitting between them. In DNA form, the CDR3 reads TGTGCCAGCAGCCCCCCGGTGAATGAGCAGTTCTTC. Protein product: CASSPPVNEQFF. The full variable domain, completed using reference TRBV7-9 and TRBJ2-1, is DTGVSQNPRHKITKRGQNVTFRCDPISEHNRLYWYRQTLGQGPEFLTYFQNEAQLEKSRLLSDRFSAERPKGSFSTLEIQRTEQGDSAMYLCASSPPVNEQFFGPGTRLTVL.

The V and J genes are TRBV27 and TRBJ2-1, with 12 nucleotides matching TRBD2. The CDR3 runs to 18 residues. Trimming cost V 0 bases and J 10 bases; bases outside gene matches: 13. The germline V gene encodes CDR1 MNHEY and CDR2 SMNVEV (reference sequence). DNA for the CDR3: TGTGCCAGCAGTTTATCTTACTTTCTCACTAGCGGGGGGAGGGAGCAGTTCTTC. Protein sequence: CASSLSYFLTSGGREQFF.